The T cell receptor (beta chain) described here comes from a study of shared clonotypes between healthy human individuals (dated by TCRdb to between 2020 and 2021). In the study overall: The cohort included three men and a couple of women between 18 and 49 years of age. For each donor, three plates each were used for CD4 naive and CD4 memory, two plates were used for CD8 naive, and one plate was used for CD8 memory. The study deeply sequenced blood TCR repertoires of about 5 healthy adults to estimate repertoire size and the extent of clonotype sharing between individuals. Different laboratories and diverse techniques were used to prepare libraries and sequence TCR repertoires, to increase sequencing depth and limit assay-specific biases. Leukapheresis yielded between about 0.85 and 9 billion PBMCs per donor. Study-level results and caveats: Estimated clonotype richness was generally larger for naive than for memory subsets. Rarefaction of sorted-subset datasets indicated incomplete sequencing despite the large sequencing depth. Sampling was limited to blood, and TCR repertoires in tissue likely differ from TCR repertoires in blood. Based on pairwise subsampling, the degree of clonotype sharing among donors was expected to be affected by sequencing depth. When a handful of donors were compared, the shared fraction of clonotypes was about 5% for naive CD4, less than 4% for naive CD8, 2% to 2.5% for memory CD4, and around 0.37% for memory CD8. Because the study included a small number of donors, the genetic and exposure-history diversity represented was limited. Higher generation probabilities were observed for clonotypes shared by all four sorted-subset donors than for non-shared clonotypes.

There are 16 amino acids in the CDR3, from cysteine to phenylalanine inclusive. Just CDR3 DNA is preserved here, 48 bases in frame from base 1. Looking up the germline V gene (reference sequence) yields CDR1 MNHEY and CDR2 SMNVEV. V sheds 2 bases and J sheds 2 bases, leaving 14 bases between their ends. As concerns this clone: Its cognate antigen has yet to be identified. One base away there is no much larger clone; base qualities are not given.

Using the deep immunoSEQ assay, TCR CDR3 regions were amplified from genomic DNA by multiplex PCR. Genomic DNA extracted from each cell subset was distributed evenly over all wells of several immunoSEQ 96-well plates, and each plate served as one replicate. For sorted subsets, about 210 ng of genomic DNA, equivalent to 25,000 to 35,000 T cell genomes, went into each replicate PCR. Purified libraries were measured with a Qubit 3.0 fluorometer, size-checked on a Bioanalyzer 2100, and measured again with the KAPA Library Quantification kit. Every immunoSEQ 96-well plate was sequenced on a dedicated single-read 150-cycle Illumina NextSeq 550 flow cell. The study's own analysis went as follows. Because only junctional sequences without quality scores were contained in the immunoSEQ output, filtering matching that applied to full-length reads could not be performed. To assign V/J genes and CDR3, sequences were annotated using PyIR, a Python wrapper for IgBLAST v1.9, with IMGT germline references. Reads were removed for weak V/J assignments (E-value above 1e-6), missing CDR3, stop codons, out-of-frame junctions, or ambiguous translated residues. A V3J clonotype was defined by an identical inferred V gene, J gene, and CDR3 amino acid sequence. Percentage overlap between repertoires was calculated by dividing the number of shared unique clonotypes by the size of the smaller repertoire. RTK rarefaction, the Chao1 estimator, and Recon v2.1 estimates of unobserved clonotypes were used to assess repertoire richness. Generation probabilities for all TCRbeta clonotypes obtained by the gDNA method from a handful of donors were computed using OLGA. TCRdb retrieved this table from immuneACCESS and kept in-frame rearrangements only. Not all clones are present; in checked studies, unresolved V genes account for under half, and no reason is known for the remainder. That table is the source of V, J and clone size, and D and trimming were worked out from the DNA. Recorded for this sample are roughly 2.1 million clones; roughly 91% of them occurred a single time. 1.5% to 2% of the sample rests with the top ten.

CD8 naive samples were obtained by positive selection for CCR7 among CD45RO-negative cells, yielding a CD45RA+CCR7+ population from which TemRA cells were excluded. The donors were healthy, HIV-negative adults with no recently reported acute infections or vaccinations. Every donor was a Caucasian adult residing in Nashville, Tennessee, USA. Blood was obtained by leukapheresis, after which PBMCs were separated by Ficoll-Histopaque density gradient centrifugation and cryopreserved in liquid nitrogen vapor phase. Analytical flow cytometry was used to check the purity and quantity of every magnetically sorted T cell population. Genomic DNA was isolated from every sorted fraction and measured by UV absorbance on a Nanodrop 2000c.

The sequence was collected from a man aged 18 to 29 in good health. Some clones in this sample may be carry-over from other donors' samples. The chain is made from TRBV27 and TRBJ2-3, with the D gene uncertain. The sequenced material came from naive CD8+ T cells from PBMCs. What this sample's cell subset or site label stands for: CD45RA+CCR7+. At the DNA level, the sequence is TGTGCCAGCAGTTTAGCCCCTCGAAGGTTCACAGATACGCAGTATTTT. This sequence encodes CASSLAPRRFTDTQYF.